This T cell receptor (beta chain) stems from a study of blood T cell repertoires in COVID-19. Overall study context: Researchers got acute and convalescent COVID-19 samples from the United States, Italy and Spain. Nucleic acid was either cDNA or gDNA, and it came from T cells, B-cell-depleted T cells, or PBMCs.

The germline V gene has CDR1 ENHRY and CDR2 SYGVKD. V was trimmed by 3 bases and J by 10 bases, leaving 12 bases between them. The CDR3 covers 12 residues. Authors' processing steps: Estimation of nucleated cell counts was performed using reference gene primer amplification. TCRdb keeps only in-frame clones here, not all; method: immunoSEQ multiplex PCR. V, J and clone size reflect that table, while D and trimming were determined from the DNA. The table has 55,000 to 80,000 clones, around 80% seen once. The receptor's source is a man in his fifties or sixties with acute or convalescent COVID-19. This chain uses TRBV10-3 with TRBJ1-1; maybe TRBD1 (5 bases). Sequenced sample: peripheral blood. The CDR3 region is CAISEGVLGAFF. The DNA of the CDR3 is TGTGCCATCAGTGAAGGGGTCTTGGGAGCTTTCTTT.